The clone carrying this T cell receptor beta chain was counted at least ten times. First-strand cDNA used TRAV- and TRBV-specific primers, covering alpha and beta chains. Amplification, which lasted approximately 19 PCR cycles, used a constant-region primer and V-primer adapter to amplify TCRs. One entry per CDR3 protein, called by TCRdb with MiXCR from the reads. The sample has tens of thousands of distinct CDR3 sequences, 20% to 25% seen once. V gave up 7 bases and J gave up 6 bases; unmatched junction bases: 5. Germline V lookup: CDR1 SQVTM, CDR2 ANQGSEA. This CDR3 is 11 amino acids long. The sample belongs to a study of low-dose radiotherapy and immunotherapy resistance in tumors. Across the study: Patients were treated with intravenous nivolumab at 240 mg every two weeks and were also dosed with ipilimumab at 1 mg/kg every six weeks.

Time point given: after trial treatment. Treatment described: LDRT plus nivolumab, ipilimumab, low-dose cyclophosphamide and aspirin (RACIN trial). The rearrangement uses TRBV29-1 and TRBJ1-1; 7 nucleotides agree with TRBD1. The clonotype was recovered from a female donor with ovarian cancer. Source: PBMCs, taken after low-dose radiotherapy plus immunotherapy. The CDR3 protein is CSASQGAEAFF. The CDR3 DNA reads as TGCAGCGCCTCCCAGGGGGCTGAAGCTTTCTTT.